Reported below is one T cell receptor beta chain. No cognate antigen has been identified for it. Base qualities were left out, and no much larger clone turns up one base away. The entry originates in a study of cytomegalovirus exposure and HLA in healthy donors (dated by TCRdb to 2016 to 2017). General notes on the study: According to an earlier analysis of several hundred of the donors, some 170 million T cells yielded 90 million to 140 million unique TCR beta sequences and 276 Gb of sequence data. Both class I and class II loci were covered by HLA typing, at four-digit resolution. In an earlier analysis of 550 to 700 of the donors, high-throughput TCR beta sequencing was used to judge whether each TCR beta V gene segment behaved as functional or pseudogenic. Among about 400 genotyped donors of the cohort, an average of approximately 220,000 unique TCR beta nucleotide sequences was sequenced per donor, of which about 18% were non-productive. Among the approximately 420 genotyped donors, about 85% belonged to the genetic ancestry cluster associated with self-reported Caucasian donors. Using immunosequencing, the study profiled T cell repertoires from about 620 subjects and related those repertoires to cytomegalovirus serostatus. The study aimed to test whether cataloging public T cell receptors could reveal signatures of past pathogen exposure. In addition to the first cohort of 666 subjects, a separate validation cohort of about 120 different subjects was used. An early release that covered about 600 HLA-typed donors contained approximately 300 gigabases of sequencing data and tens of millions of unique TCR sequences. Donor age, sex, ethnicity and CMV serostatus were compiled together with the repertoire data. The later analysis used no new phenotypic data to find candidate immune exposures, relying instead on TCR beta sequences and their occurrence across donors. In a later analysis, previously published TCR beta repertoires from fewer than 750 donors were re-analyzed and high-resolution HLA genotyping was added so that TCR occurrence patterns could be studied. To predict cytomegalovirus infection status, the study brought together high-throughput TCR immunosequencing, statistical association of individual TCRs with disease status, and machine learning. All discovery cohort repertoires had been generated on a single sequencing platform. Because of strong linkage in the cohort, four to six DR-DQ haplotypes were treated as single units for association and clustering. In a later genetic analysis, genome-wide SNP genotypes for about three fifths of the 666 donors were used, and that subset was treated as a discovery cohort. The number of donors typed differed by locus, with 629-630 for A, B, C, DRB1 and DQB1, around 500 for DQA1, 600 to 610 for DPA1, and some 470 for DPB1.

The cohort comprised 710 or so healthy bone marrow donors. All cohort members were sampled while nominally healthy, although unrecorded immune exposures were likely present. The donor was CMV seronegative and was included in the group of 352 seronegative cohort members. Each donor provided a peripheral blood sample, and peripheral blood mononuclear cells were used for TCR beta sequencing. The Qiagen DNeasy Blood Extraction Kit was used to extract genomic DNA from the blood cell samples. The investigation overall reported the following: It was suggested by the authors that the approach could potentially be generalized to other disease states and immunological phenotypes. A cluster of highly shared sequence variants was judged likely to be a technical artifact of the sequencing pipeline. A later analysis found that TCR association rates varied across HLA loci, with DRB1 alleles showing the most associated TCRs and HLA-C alleles the fewest. A further reported finding was that TCR beta sequences accurately predicted the HLA-A and HLA-B alleles for most subjects in the first cohort. In an earlier analysis of 587 of the donors, most TCR beta V segments appeared in productive rearrangements about 87% or about 30% of the time, broadly matching IMGT annotations. Three of the identified cytomegalovirus-associated TCR beta chains were confirmed in vitro to be specific for cytomegalovirus antigens. Compared with the approximately 720-donor mean, donors in an Asian-associated ancestry cluster had fewer N-insertions in productive TCRs, according to a later genetic analysis. CMV serostatus was the only immune exposure information available for the cohort. The classifier was reported to diagnose cytomegalovirus status with high specificity and sensitivity in both the original cohort and the validation cohort. When HLA alleles, especially DR and DQ, strongly co-occurred, attributing TCR associations to individual alleles was difficult. Only TCR beta chains were sequenced in this cohort, and the absence of alpha or paired-chain data limited detectable features. In a later analysis, several top co-occurrence clusters were reported to appear linked to parvovirus B19, influenza, CMV and Epstein-Barr virus. In the study, 150 to 200 TCR beta chains were listed as associated with cytomegalovirus. V-gene and J-gene trimming of TCR beta chains was associated with a missense DCLRE1C variant in a later genetic analysis, and the association was replicated in an independent cohort. Most CMV-associated TCR beta chains appeared to be HLA-restricted in a later analysis, and the HLA associations seemed to be driven largely by CMV exposure. Correlated functional status among segregating V segments might be attributable to linkage disequilibrium, but an unknown experimental factor could not be ruled out. Presence/absence analyses assumed roughly uniform sequencing depth across donors, an assumption that may not hold. In a later analysis, HLA-associated TCR beta chains were found to be more clonally expanded and to have lower generation probabilities than equally common non-associated chains. At a false discovery rate of 0.05, a later analysis linked 15,000 to 20,000 TCR beta sequences to specific HLA alleles. Because counts were too low, under 20 rarely observed V segments, including chromosome 9 orphons, were left out of the earlier analysis of over 550 of the donors. Because HLA typing was missing for some donors at each locus, association tests included only the typed subset. Most TCR sequences were observed very rarely across donors, whereas some public TCRs were present in many individuals.

Library preparation was by the immunoSEQ multiplex PCR assay. A mixture of 60 forward primers for TCR Vbeta segments and 13 reverse primers for TCR Jbeta segments was used in the multiplex PCR. The CDR3 region of rearranged TCR beta genes was amplified from genomic DNA with a multiplex PCR assay. The Illumina HiSeq System was used to sequence the amplified TCR beta libraries as 87-base-pair reads. In the original analysis: Across the roughly 600 repertoires, a later analysis counted about 81 million unique TCR beta chains, about 10 million of which were shared by at least two donors. Raw reads were error-corrected and collapsed into unique sequences by a nearest-neighbor algorithm in which closely related sequences were merged to remove PCR and sequencing errors. Alignment of CDR3 sequences to IMGT reference sequences was used to assign V, D and J gene segments. For a sequence to be retained, at least a six-nucleotide match to both a V gene segment and a J gene segment was required. Rearrangements were classified as productive when the CDR3 lacked stop codons and remained in frame with V and J, and all other rearrangements were classified as non-productive. Following IMGT convention, CDR3 was defined as the stretch from the second conserved V-encoded cysteine up to the conserved J-encoded phenylalanine. In an earlier analysis of roughly 580 of the donors, sequences lacking an unambiguous match to a single V gene segment were excluded. An earlier analysis of fewer than 750 of the donors classified V segments as functional when productive rearrangements were above 56.7% and as segregating when the standard deviation between donors was above 5%. To diagnose cytomegalovirus status from the catalog of TCR beta chain sequences, a statistical classification framework was built. A later analysis assigned V and J genes by comparing TCR nucleotide sequences with IMGT/GENE-DB human TR gene sequences. The TCRdist pipeline was used in a later analysis to assign CDR3 sequences and most-parsimonious VDJ recombination scenarios. In a later analysis, every TCR beta chain was defined by the combination of its CDR3 amino acid sequence and its V-gene family, and reads without a unique V-gene family were dropped. As a way to deal with suspected cross-contamination and a sequencing artifact, a later analysis dropped 450 to 700 nucleotide sequences that were highly shared and had low generation probability. In a later analysis, a clonal expansion index was calculated for each public chain from normalized within-repertoire ranks of inferred template counts. A later analysis computed generation probabilities with a VDJ recombination model fitted to out-of-frame rearrangements, and checked the results against IGoR. In a later analysis, hypergeometric tests were used to score TCR-TCR, TCR-HLA and TCR-CMV co-occurrence, with a repertoire-size bias correction applied to TCR pairs. False discovery rates were estimated in a later analysis by permuting HLA or CMV assignments 20 times. In a later analysis, co-occurring TCRs were grouped using DBSCAN, and TCRdist sequence similarity was added for clustering within HLA-allele-positive subsets. Co-occurrence clustering excluded repertoires with fewer than 30,000 or more than 120,000 public chains, plus five with anomalous nucleotide sharing. As stored in TCRdb, this immuneACCESS dataset retains in-frame rearrangements with V and J assigned. A fraction of the clones does not appear; measured against another copy, unresolved V genes explain less than half of the discrepancy, and the remainder lacks a known reason. V and J calls and clone size are copied from that table; D and trimming were computed from the DNA. The sample includes about 140,000 clones, with about 80% observed a single time. The ten biggest clones cover around 2.9% of the sample.

Source material: PBMCs. This clonotype was sampled from a female donor in good health and CMV-seronegative.

The CDR3 has the sequence CASSGTGTGRVGNTIYF. In nucleotide form, the sequence is TGCGCCAGCAGCGGAACCGGGACAGGCCGTGTGGGAAACACCATATATTTT. The rearrangement joined TRBV5-1 to TRBJ1-3; 8 central bases correspond to TRBD1. Measured from the cysteine to the phenylalanine, the CDR3 is 17 residues long. This entry keeps only the CDR3 DNA: 51 bases, framed from base 1. The germline V gene provides CDR1 SGHRS and CDR2 YFSETQ. V and J are trimmed by 4 bases and 4 bases, and the gene matches miss 13 bases of the junction.